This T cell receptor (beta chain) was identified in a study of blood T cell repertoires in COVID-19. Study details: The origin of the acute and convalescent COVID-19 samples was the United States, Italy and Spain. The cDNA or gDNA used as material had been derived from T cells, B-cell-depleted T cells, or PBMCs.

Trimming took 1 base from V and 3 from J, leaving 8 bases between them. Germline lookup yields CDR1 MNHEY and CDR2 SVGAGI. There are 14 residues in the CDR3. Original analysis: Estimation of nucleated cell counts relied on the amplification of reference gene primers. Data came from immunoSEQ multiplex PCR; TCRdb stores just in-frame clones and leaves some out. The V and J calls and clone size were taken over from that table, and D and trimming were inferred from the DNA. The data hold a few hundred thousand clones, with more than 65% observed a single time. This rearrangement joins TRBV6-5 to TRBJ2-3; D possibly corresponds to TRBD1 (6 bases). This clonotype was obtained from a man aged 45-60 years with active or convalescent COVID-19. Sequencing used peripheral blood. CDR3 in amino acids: CASSYWGQTDTQYF. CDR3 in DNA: TGTGCCAGCAGTTACTGGGGACAAACAGATACGCAGTATTTT.